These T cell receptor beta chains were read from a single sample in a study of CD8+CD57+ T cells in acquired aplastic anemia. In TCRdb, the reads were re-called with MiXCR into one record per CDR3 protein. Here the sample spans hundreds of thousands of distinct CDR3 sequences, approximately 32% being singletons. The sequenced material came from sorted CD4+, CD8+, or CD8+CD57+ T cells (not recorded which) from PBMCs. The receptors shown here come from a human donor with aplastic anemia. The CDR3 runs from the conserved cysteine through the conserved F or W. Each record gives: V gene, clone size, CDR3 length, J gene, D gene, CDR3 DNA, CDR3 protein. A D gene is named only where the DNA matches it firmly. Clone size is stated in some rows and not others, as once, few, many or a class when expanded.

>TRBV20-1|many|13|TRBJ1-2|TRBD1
TGCAGTGCTAGGGGACAGGGAACCAATGGCTACACCTTC
CSARGQGTNGYTF
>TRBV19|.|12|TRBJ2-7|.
TGTGCCAGTAGCTATCATCTTGGACAGCAGTACTTC
CASSYHLGQQYF
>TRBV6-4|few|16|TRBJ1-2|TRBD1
TGTGCCAGCAGGTCCGCTAGGCAGGGGGCTAACTATGGCTACACCTTC
CASRSARQGANYGYTF
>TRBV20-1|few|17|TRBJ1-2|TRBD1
TGCAGTGCTAGCATCAACTCACAGGGGCAAATCCACTATGGCTACACCTTC
CSASINSQGQIHYGYTF
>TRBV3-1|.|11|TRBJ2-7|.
TGTGCCAGCAGCCATATGTACGAGCAGTACTTC
CASSHMYEQYF
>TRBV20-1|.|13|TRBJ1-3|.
TGCAGTGCTAGATACCAGGGTAGAGACACCATATATTTT
CSARYQGRDTIYF
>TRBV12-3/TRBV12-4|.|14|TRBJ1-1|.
TGTGCCAGCAGCCGCGAGGGACGGAACACTGAAGCTTTCTTT
CASSREGRNTEAFF
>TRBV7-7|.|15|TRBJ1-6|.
TGTGCTAGCAGCCCGGCTCCAGCGACTAATTCACCCCTCCACTTT
CASSPAPATNSPLHF
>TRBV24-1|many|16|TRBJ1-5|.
TGTGCCACCAGTGCCGCCGGTAACCAGAGAAATCAGCCCCAGCATTTT
CATSAAGNQRNQPQHF
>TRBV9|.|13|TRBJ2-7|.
TGTGCCAGCAGCGCCCTAGACAGGTACGAGCAGTACTTC
CASSALDRYEQYF
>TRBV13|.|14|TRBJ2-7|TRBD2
TGTGCCAGCTCAACCGGGACTAGCGGAATAGAGCAGTACTTC
CASSTGTSGIEQYF
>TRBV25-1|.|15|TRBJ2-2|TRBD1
TGTGCCAGCAGCCAGGGGACAGGGAGGTCCGGGGAGCTGTTTTTT
CASSQGTGRSGELFF
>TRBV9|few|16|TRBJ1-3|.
TGTGCCAGCAGCGTAGTTGGCAGACTCTCTGGAAACACCATATATTTT
CASSVVGRLSGNTIYF
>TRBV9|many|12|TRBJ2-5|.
TGTGCCAGCAGCGTAGCGGAAGAGACCCAGTACTTC
CASSVAEETQYF
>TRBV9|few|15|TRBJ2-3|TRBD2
TGTGCCAGCAGACGAGGACTAGCGGAGGGAGATACGCAGTATTTT
CASRRGLAEGDTQYF
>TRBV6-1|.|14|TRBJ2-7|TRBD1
TGTGCCAGCAGGAGGACAGGGGTTTTCTACGAGCAGTACTTC
CASRRTGVFYEQYF
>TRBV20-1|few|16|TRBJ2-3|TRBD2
TGCAGTGCTCTCCCAACTAGCGGGGGGGCCAGAGATACGCAGTGTTTT
CSALPTSGGARDTQCF
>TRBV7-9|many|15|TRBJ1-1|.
TGTGCCAGCAGCTTATATCTTACGGTGAACACTGAAGCTTTCTTT
CASSLYLTVNTEAFF
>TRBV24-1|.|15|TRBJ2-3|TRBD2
TGTGCCACACGGACTAGCGGGATCTTTCCAGATACGCAGTATTTT
CATRTSGIFPDTQYF
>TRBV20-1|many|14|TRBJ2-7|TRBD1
TGCAGTGCTAGAGGGGACAGGGGGCAGCGCGAGCAGTACTTC
CSARGDRGQREQYF
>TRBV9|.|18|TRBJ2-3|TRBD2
TGTGCCAGCAGGGCGGGACTAGCGGGAGTAGTGAGCACAGATACGCAGTATTTT
CASRAGLAGVVSTDTQYF